This paragraph reports one T cell receptor (beta chain). The sample holds other DNA sequences that translate to the same CDR3. V lost 3 bases and J lost 0, with 9 bases in between. The germline V gene has CDR1 SGHTA and CDR2 FQGNSA. The CDR3 runs 15 residues. Original processing methods: From reference gene primer amplification, estimates of nucleated cell counts were derived. Method: immunoSEQ multiplex PCR; TCRdb's copy keeps in-frame clones and lacks some. V and J calls plus clone size are reproduced from that table; the DNA served to infer D and trimming. The sample has 250,000 or so clones, roughly 86% seen once. The source of the sample is a study of blood T cell repertoires in COVID-19.

This chain links TRBV7-2 with TRBJ1-3; D might be TRBD1 (5 bases). The specimen was peripheral blood. This receptor was taken from an elderly man with acute or convalescent COVID-19. The DNA for the CDR3 is TGTGCCAGCAGCTTCACAGGAGACTCTGGAAACACCATATATTTT. Translating gives CASSFTGDSGNTIYF.